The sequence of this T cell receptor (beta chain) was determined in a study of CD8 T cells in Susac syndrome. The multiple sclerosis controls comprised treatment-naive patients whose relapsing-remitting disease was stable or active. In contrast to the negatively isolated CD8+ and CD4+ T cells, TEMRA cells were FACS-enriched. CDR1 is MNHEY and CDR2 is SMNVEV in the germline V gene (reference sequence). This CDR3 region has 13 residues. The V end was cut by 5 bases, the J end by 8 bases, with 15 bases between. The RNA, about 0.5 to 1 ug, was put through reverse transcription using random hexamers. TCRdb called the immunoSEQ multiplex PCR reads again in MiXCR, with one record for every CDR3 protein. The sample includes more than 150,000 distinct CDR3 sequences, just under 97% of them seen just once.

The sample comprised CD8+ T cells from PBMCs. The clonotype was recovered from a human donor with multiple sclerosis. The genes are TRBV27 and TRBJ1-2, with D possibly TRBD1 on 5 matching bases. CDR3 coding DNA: TGTGCCAGCAGTCTTACCGGGACGGCCGGCTACACCTTC. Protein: CASSLTGTAGYTF.